Listed here are 10 T cell receptor beta chains from one sample, sequenced in a study of breast tumors, draining lymph nodes, adjacent tissues (dated by TCRdb to 2016 to 2017). The axillary draining lymph nodes of breast cancer patients were the source of the lymph node samples. The library was generated by multiplex PCR. Sequencer: Illumina HiSeq 2000. In-frame beta chains were kept once TCRdb had trimmed the public reads at Q25 with fastp and called clones with MiXCR. Merged by CDR3 protein, the rows form single entries marked with the most common genes and DNA. This sample comprises approximately 90,000 distinct CDR3 sequences, roughly 30% of them detected only once. The ten most abundant clones make up 8.1% of the sample. Sequencing was done on a sample of axillary lymph node tissue. The receptors were gathered from a female donor with breast cancer. Some clones in this sample may be carry-over from other donors' samples.

This clonotype has a count of ten or more. V and J are TRBV7-9 and TRBJ2-1; D gene ambiguous. V was cut by 5 bases and J by 6 bases, with 11 bases left in between. The CDR3 contains 13 residues. The germline V gene encodes CDR1 SEHNR and CDR2 FQNEAQ (reference sequence). The CDR3 nucleotides read TGTGCCAGCAGCCCCAGTGTTGGCAATGAGCAGTTCTTC. Its protein is CASSPSVGNEQFF.

As regards this clonotype: A single base separates this from a much larger clone, so it may be a read error. This chain joins TRBV19 and TRBJ2-1; D call uncertain. The CDR3 consists of 17 residues. Looked up from germline, CDR1 is LNHDA and CDR2 is SQIVND (reference sequence). CDR3 residues: CAGSTGTGRALNNEQFF. CDR3 sequence (DNA): TGTGCCGGTAGTACCGGAACCGGGCGCGCTTTAAACAATGAGCAGTTCTTC.

This clonotype has at least ten counts. V and J are TRBV20-1 and TRBJ1-5; 10 nucleotides align to TRBD1. The CDR3 has 15 residues. Germline CDR1 and CDR2: DFQATT and SNEGSKA (reference sequence). V shed 6 bases, J shed 6 bases, and the junction held 11 bases outside the gene matches. CDR3 sequence: CSARTDRGLGQPQHF. In nucleotides, the CDR3 is TGCAGTGCCAGGACAGACAGGGGGCTTGGTCAGCCCCAGCATTTT.

A word on this clonotype: An end of the junction does not agree with germline; a read error may underlie this. The chain employs TRBV10-3 and TRBJ1-6, with D tentatively TRBD1 (6 bases). The CDR3 sequence is 14 residues long. CDR1 ENHRY and CDR2 SYGVKD come from the germline V gene. CDR3 bases: TGTGCCAGCAGTGAGCAGGGGATGAATTCACCCCTCCACTTT. Its protein product is CASSEQGMNSPLHF.

The chain has TRBV7-6 and TRBJ2-1; D unclear. CDR1 is SGHVS, CDR2 FNYEAQ, per germline. This CDR3 contains 14 residues. With 2 bases removed from V and 8 bases from J, the gap between germline ends came to 13 bases. CDR3 amino acids: CASSLSPRTHEQFF. CDR3 sequence (DNA): TGTGCCAGCAGCTTAAGTCCCAGGACGCATGAGCAGTTCTTC.

This clonotype was seen repeatedly, ten times or more. This chain links TRBV5-5 with TRBJ2-1, with D uncertain. There are 15 residues in the CDR3. Trimming took 0 bases from V and 0 from J, leaving 7 bases between them. CDR1 is SGHKS, CDR2 YYEKEE, per germline (reference sequence). The CDR3 reads CASSLDRSSYNEQFF. In nucleotides, the CDR3 is TGTGCCAGCAGCTTGGATAGGAGCTCCTACAATGAGCAGTTCTTC. Looking up the rest from reference TRBV5-5 and TRBJ2-1 gives the full variable domain: DAGVTQSPTHLIKTRGQQVTLRCSPISGHKSVSWYQQVLGQGPQFIFQYYEKEERGRGNFPDRFSARQFPNYSSELNVNALLLGDSALYLCASSLDRSSYNEQFFGPGTRLTVL.

There are many counts of this clonotype. The gene calls are TRBV24-1 and TRBJ1-1; D remains ambiguous. The length of the CDR3 is 12 residues. The germline V and J ends were trimmed by 2 bases and 3 bases, with 3 bases remaining between them. In germline, CDR1 is KGHDR, CDR2 SFDVKD. CDR3 DNA: TGTGCCACCAGTGATTGGGACACTGAAGCTTTCTTT. Translated, it gives CATSDWDTEAFF.

This clonotype has a count of ten or more. The chain links TRBV6-2 or TRBV6-3 to TRBJ2-3; TRBD1 is a possible D gene (6 bases). This CDR3 is built from 14 residues. Trimming stripped 6 bases from V and 2 bases from J, with 12 bases between. Germline V gives CDR1 MNHEY, CDR2 SVGEGT. CDR3 amino acids: CASSRTDYTDTQYF. The CDR3 DNA is TGTGCCAGCAGCCGGACAGATTACACAGATACGCAGTATTTT.

The V call is TRBV4-1, the J call TRBJ1-4, with D uncertain. Germline-derived CDR1 and CDR2 are MGHRA and YSYEKL. The CDR3 totals 16 residues. V was cut by 0 bases and J by 8 bases, with 16 bases left in between. CDR3 nucleotide sequence: TGCGCCAGCAGCCAAGATCAGACGGGAGTGAGGGAAAAACTGTTTTTT. It is translated as CASSQDQTGVREKLFF.

This clonotype was seen ten or more times. V is TRBV24-1 and J is TRBJ2-7; 7 bases map to TRBD1. J gave up 2 bases and V 2 bases, and 5 bases lay outside the gene matches. This CDR3 has 15 residues. Per the germline V gene, CDR1 is KGHDR and CDR2 is SFDVKD. CDR3 residues: CATSDSRDRTYEQYF. CDR3 DNA sequence: TGTGCCACCAGTGATTCCCGGGACAGAACCTACGAGCAGTACTTC.